This entry is about one TCR beta chain. This record comes from a study of PD-1 blockade in classical Hodgkin lymphoma. Using immunoSEQ multiplex PCR, the repertoire was profiled, and TCRdb retains in-frame clones only, with some absent. The sample records more than 1,500 clones, 60% to 70% being singletons. Germline assignment: CDR1 LGHNA and CDR2 YSLEER. The length of the CDR3 is 14 residues. V trimming: 4 bases; J trimming: 4 bases; junction bases outside the gene matches: 3. Brentuximab vedotin exposure varied among the patients, all of whom had relapsed after autologous stem cell transplantation. Through magnetic negative selection, CD8+ T cells were separated from PBMCs that had been thawed.

This sequence was found in a human donor with classical Hodgkin lymphoma. This sample comprised CD8+ T cells from blood, obtained at baseline. The V and J genes are TRBV4-3 and TRBJ2-1; 8 nucleotides agree with TRBD1. CDR3: CASSRGQEYNEQFF. CDR3 DNA sequence: TGCGCCAGCAGCCGGGGACAGGAGTACAATGAGCAGTTCTTC.